This T cell receptor (beta chain) was recovered during a study of CD8 T cells in Susac syndrome. Reverse transcription of about 0.5 to 1 ug RNA was performed with random hexamers. The immunoSEQ assay covered 54 Vbeta and 13 Jbeta segments for CDR3. TCRdb independently ran MiXCR on the immunoSEQ multiplex PCR reads; one entry per CDR3 protein. The table has 150,000 to 200,000 distinct CDR3 sequences, 85% to 95% seen once. Trimming cost V 6 bases and J 3 bases, with 11 bases left between them. The length of the CDR3 is 13 residues. Sequencing of TCR beta was performed on blood CD8+ T cells and on blood CD4+ T cells. FACS was used to enrich TEMRA cells, whereas the CD8+ and CD4+ T cells were obtained by negative isolation.

The rearrangement joins TRBV12-3 or TRBV12-4 to TRBJ1-1; D is undetermined. Sample: CD4+ T cells from PBMCs. The receptor comes from a human donor in good health. CDR3 coding DNA: TGTGCCAGCAGCCTCACCAGGTACACTGAAGCTTTCTTT. Translating gives CASSLTRYTEAFF.